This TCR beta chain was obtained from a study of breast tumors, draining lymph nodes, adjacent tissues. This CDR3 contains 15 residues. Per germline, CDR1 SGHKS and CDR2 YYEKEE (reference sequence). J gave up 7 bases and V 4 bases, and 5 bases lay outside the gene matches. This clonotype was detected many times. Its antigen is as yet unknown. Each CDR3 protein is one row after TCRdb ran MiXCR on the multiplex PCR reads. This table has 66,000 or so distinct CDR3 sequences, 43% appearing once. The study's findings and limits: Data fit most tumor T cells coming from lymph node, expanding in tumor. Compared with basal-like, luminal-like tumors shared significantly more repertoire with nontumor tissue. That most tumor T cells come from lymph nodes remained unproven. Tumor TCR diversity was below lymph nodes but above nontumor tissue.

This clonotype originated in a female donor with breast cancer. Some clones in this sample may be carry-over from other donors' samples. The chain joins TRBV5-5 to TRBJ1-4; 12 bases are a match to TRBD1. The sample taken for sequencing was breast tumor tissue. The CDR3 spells CASSSSGQGAEKLFF. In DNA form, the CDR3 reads TGTGCCAGCAGCAGCTCGGGACAGGGGGCTGAAAAACTGTTTTTT. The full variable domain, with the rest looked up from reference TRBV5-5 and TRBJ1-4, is DAGVTQSPTHLIKTRGQQVTLRCSPISGHKSVSWYQQVLGQGPQFIFQYYEKEERGRGNFPDRFSARQFPNYSSELNVNALLLGDSALYLCASSSSGQGAEKLFFGSGTQLSVL.